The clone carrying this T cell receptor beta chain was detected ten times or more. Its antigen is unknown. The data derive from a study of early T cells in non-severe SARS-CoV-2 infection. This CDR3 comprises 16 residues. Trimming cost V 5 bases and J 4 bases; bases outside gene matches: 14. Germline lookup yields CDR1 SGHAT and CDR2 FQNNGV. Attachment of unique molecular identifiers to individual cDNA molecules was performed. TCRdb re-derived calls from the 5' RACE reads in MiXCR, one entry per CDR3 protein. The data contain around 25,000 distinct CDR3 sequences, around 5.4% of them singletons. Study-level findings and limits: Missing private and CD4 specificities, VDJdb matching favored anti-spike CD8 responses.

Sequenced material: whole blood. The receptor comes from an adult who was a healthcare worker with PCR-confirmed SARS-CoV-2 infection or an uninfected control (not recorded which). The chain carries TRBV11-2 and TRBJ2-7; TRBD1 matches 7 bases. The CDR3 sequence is CASSRLQGRGPYEQYF. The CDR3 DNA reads TGTGCCAGCAGCCGATTACAGGGAAGGGGGCCTTACGAGCAGTACTTC.